This T cell receptor beta chain was sequenced during a study of cytomegalovirus exposure and HLA in healthy donors. This clone was recorded a few times. Its antigen is as yet unknown. General study findings and limits: It was confirmed in vitro that a few of the CMV-associated chains were specific for CMV antigens. According to the study, approximately 150 TCR beta chains were cytomegalovirus-associated.

Primers included in the PCR were 60 Vbeta and 13 Jbeta primers. Assay: immunoSEQ multiplex PCR; the TCRdb copy retains only in-frame clones and omits some. The sample lists around 140,000 clones, 60% to 80% occurring once. Sequencing used PBMCs. This TCR was sampled from a male donor in good health and CMV-seronegative.

Here the CDR3 DNA reads TGTGCCAGCAGGGCCCGGGACAAAACCTACGAGCAGTACTTC. Its protein product is CASRARDKTYEQYF. The J gene is TRBJ2-7, the V gene TRBV6-5; possibly TRBD1 for D (6 bases). Trimming shortened V by 6 bases and J by 2 bases, and 14 bases separated the two germline ends. The CDR3 covers 14 residues. The germline CDR1 and CDR2 sequences are MNHEY and SVGAGI.